The TCR beta chain under discussion was sequenced for a study of T-cell memory formation after mild COVID-19. Study context: Clustering of TCRs was largely donor specific. General study findings and limits: While clones contracting from day 15 to 85 were balanced between CD4 and CD8, later expanders leaned CD4+. For contracting clones, CD4+ ones sat mainly in CM and EM, CD8+ in EMRA.

The CDR3 spans 15 residues. Trimming at V came to 5 bases and at J to 5 bases, leaving 10 bases not matched to a gene. Germline lookup yields CDR1 SEHNR and CDR2 FQNEAQ (reference sequence). This clonotype was picked up a small number of times. Its matching antigen is unknown. UMIs and sample barcodes were carried by the TCR alpha and TCR beta cDNA libraries that 5'RACE produced using constant-segment primers. TCRdb redid the calling of the 5' RACE reads with MiXCR, one entry per CDR3 protein. The sample shows approximately 340,000 distinct CDR3 sequences, about an eighth of them seen only once. V and J are TRBV7-9 and TRBJ2-7; 9 bases are shared with TRBD2. The clonotype was recovered from a man between 18 and 29 years old who had mild COVID-19 (a few samples of this study predate the infection). Cell type and time point are not known. What was sequenced was PBMCs or a T cell subset sorted from them (not recorded which). As DNA, the CDR3 is TGTGCCAGCAGCGTGGGGACTAGCTCCGGCGACGAGCAGTACTTC. It encodes CASSVGTSSGDEQYF. Full variable domain (outside the CDR3, taken from reference TRBV7-9 and TRBJ2-7): DTGVSQNPRHKITKRGQNVTFRCDPISEHNRLYWYRQTLGQGPEFLTYFQNEAQLEKSRLLSDRFSAERPKGSFSTLEIQRTEQGDSAMYLCASSVGTSSGDEQYFGPGTRLTVT.